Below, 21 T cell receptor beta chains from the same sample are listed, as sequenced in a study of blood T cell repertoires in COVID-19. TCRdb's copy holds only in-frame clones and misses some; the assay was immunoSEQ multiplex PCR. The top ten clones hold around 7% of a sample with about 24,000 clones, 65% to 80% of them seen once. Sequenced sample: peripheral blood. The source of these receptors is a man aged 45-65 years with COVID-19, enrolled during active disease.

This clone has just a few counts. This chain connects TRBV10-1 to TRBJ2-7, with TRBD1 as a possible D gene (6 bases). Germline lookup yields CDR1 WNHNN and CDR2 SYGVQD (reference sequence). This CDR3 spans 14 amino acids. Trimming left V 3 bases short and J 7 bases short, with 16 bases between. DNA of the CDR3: TGCGCCAGCAGTGATCGTCAGGGGTTAGATGAGCAGTACTTC. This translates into CASSDRQGLDEQYF.

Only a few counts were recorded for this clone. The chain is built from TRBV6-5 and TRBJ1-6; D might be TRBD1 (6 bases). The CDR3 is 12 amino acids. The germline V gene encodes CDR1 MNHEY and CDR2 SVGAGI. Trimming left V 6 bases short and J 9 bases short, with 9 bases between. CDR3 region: CASRKQGSPLHF. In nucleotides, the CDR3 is TGTGCCAGCAGAAAACAGGGTTCACCCCTCCACTTT.

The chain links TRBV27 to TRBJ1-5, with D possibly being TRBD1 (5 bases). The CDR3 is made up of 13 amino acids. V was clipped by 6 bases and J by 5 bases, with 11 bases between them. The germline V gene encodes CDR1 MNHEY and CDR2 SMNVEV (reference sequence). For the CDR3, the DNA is TGTGCCAGCAGCTTTGGGGCCTATCAGCCCCAGCATTTT. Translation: CASSFGAYQPQHF.

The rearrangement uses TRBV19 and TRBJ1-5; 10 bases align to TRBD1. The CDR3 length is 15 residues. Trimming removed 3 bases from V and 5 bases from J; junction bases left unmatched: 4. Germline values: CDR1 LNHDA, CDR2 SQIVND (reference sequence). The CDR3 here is CASSMGDRGHQPQHF. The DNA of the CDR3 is TGTGCCAGTAGTATGGGCGACAGGGGGCATCAGCCCCAGCATTTT.

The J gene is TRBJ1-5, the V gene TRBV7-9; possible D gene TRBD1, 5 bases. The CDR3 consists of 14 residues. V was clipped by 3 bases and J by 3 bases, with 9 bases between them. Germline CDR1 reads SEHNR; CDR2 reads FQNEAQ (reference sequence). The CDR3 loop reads CASSLEGINQPQHF. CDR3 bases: TGTGCCAGCAGCTTGGAGGGGATCAATCAGCCCCAGCATTTT.

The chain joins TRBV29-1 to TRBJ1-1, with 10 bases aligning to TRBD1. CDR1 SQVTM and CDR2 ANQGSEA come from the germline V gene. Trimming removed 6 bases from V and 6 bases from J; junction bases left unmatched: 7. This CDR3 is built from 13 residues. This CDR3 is CSVASGTGAEAFF. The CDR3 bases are TGCAGCGTCGCTTCTGGGACAGGGGCTGAAGCTTTCTTT. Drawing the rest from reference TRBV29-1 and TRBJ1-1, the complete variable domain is SAVISQKPSRDICQRGTSLTIQCQVDSQVTMMFWYRQQPGQSLTLIATANQGSEATYESGFVIDKFPISRPNLTFSTLTVSNMSPEDSSIYLCSVASGTGAEAFFGQGTRLTVV.

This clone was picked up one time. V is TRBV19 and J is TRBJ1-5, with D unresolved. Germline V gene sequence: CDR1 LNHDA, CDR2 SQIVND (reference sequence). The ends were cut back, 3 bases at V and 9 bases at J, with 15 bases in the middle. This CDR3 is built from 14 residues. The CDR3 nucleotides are TGTGCCAGTAGTATCAGCGTCGGTGGTGGGCCCCAGCATTTT. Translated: CASSISVGGGPQHF.

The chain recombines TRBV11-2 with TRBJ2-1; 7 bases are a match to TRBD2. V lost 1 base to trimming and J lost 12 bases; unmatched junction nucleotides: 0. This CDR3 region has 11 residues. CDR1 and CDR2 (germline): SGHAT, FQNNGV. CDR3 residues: CASSLGGGQFF. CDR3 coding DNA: TGTGCCAGCAGCTTAGGGGGGGGGCAGTTCTTC.

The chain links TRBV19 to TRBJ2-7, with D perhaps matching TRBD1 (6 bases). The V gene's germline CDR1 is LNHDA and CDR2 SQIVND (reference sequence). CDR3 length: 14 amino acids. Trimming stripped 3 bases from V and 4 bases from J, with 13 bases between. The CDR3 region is CASSIRDTSYEQYF. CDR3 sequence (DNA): TGTGCCAGTAGTATCCGGGACACCTCATACGAGCAGTACTTC. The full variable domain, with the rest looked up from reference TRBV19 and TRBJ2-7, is DGGITQSPKYLFRKEGQNVTLSCEQNLNHDAMYWYRQDPGQGLRLIYYSQIVNDFQKGDIAEGYSVSREKKESFPLTVTSAQKNPTAFYLCASSIRDTSYEQYFGPGTRLTVT.

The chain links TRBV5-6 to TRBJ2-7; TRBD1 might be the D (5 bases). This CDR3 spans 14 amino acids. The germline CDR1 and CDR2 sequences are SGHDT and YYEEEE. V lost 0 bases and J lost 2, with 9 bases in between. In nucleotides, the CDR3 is TGTGCCAGCAGCTTGGTCAGGGCCCCCTACGAGCAGTACTTC. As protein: CASSLVRAPYEQYF.

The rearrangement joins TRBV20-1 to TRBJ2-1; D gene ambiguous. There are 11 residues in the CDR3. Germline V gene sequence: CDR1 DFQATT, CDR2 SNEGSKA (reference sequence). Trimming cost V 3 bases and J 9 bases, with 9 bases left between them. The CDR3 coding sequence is TGCAGTGCTAGGCTTCCGGGTGAGCAGTTCTTC. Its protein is CSARLPGEQFF.

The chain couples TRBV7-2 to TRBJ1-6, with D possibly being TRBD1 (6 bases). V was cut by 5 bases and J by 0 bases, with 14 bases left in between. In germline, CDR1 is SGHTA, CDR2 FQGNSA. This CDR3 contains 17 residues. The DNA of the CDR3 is TGTGCCAGCAGCCCCCCGGGACATAGCTCCTATAATTCACCCCTCCACTTT. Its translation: CASSPPGHSSYNSPLHF.

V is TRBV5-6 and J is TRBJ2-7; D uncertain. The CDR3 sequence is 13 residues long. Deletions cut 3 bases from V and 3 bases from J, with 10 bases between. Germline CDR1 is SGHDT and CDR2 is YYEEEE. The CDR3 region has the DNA TGTGCCAGCAGCTCGGAGAACGTCTACGAGCAGTACTTC. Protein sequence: CASSSENVYEQYF.

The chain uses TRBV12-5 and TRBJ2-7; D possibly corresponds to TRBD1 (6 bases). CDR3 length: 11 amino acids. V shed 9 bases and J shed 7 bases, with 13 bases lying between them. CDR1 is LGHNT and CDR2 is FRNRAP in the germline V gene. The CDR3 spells CASRGSWEQYF. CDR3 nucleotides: TGTGCTAGCAGGGGAAGTTGGGAGCAGTACTTC.

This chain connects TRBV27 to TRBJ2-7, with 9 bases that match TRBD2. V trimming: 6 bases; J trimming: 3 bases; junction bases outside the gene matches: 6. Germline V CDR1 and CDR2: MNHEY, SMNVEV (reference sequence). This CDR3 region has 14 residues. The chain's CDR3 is CASRPIAGDYEQYF. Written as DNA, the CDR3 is TGTGCCAGCAGGCCCATAGCGGGGGACTACGAGCAGTACTTC.

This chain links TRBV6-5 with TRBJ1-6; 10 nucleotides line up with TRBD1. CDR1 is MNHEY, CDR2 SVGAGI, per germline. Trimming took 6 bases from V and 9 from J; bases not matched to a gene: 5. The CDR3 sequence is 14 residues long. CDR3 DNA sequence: TGTGCCAGCAGGGGGACAGGGGTCGGTTCACCCCTCCACTTT. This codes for CASRGTGVGSPLHF.

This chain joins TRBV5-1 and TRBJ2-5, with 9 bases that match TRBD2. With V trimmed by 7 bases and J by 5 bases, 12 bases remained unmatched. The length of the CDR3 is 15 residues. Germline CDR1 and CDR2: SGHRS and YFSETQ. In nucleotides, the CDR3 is TGCGCCAGCTCAATAGCGGGGGACCCCCCGGAGACCCAGTACTTC. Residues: CASSIAGDPPETQYF.

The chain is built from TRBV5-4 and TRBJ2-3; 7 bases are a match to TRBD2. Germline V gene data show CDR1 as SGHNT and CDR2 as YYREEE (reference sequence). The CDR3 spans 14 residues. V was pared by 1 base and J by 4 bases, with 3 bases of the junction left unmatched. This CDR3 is CASSLFGGADTQYF. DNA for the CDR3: TGTGCCAGCAGCTTGTTTGGGGGGGCAGATACGCAGTATTTT.

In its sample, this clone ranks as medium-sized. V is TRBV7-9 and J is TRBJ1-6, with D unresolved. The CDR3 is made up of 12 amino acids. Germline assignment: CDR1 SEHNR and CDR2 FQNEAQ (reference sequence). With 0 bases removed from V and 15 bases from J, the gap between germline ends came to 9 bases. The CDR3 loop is CASSLAGEFLHF. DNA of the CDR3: TGTGCCAGCAGCTTAGCCGGGGAATTCCTCCACTTT. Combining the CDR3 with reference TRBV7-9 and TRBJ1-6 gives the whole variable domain DTGVSQNPRHKITKRGQNVTFRCDPISEHNRLYWYRQTLGQGPEFLTYFQNEAQLEKSRLLSDRFSAERPKGSFSTLEIQRTEQGDSAMYLCASSLAGEFLHFGNGTRLTVT.

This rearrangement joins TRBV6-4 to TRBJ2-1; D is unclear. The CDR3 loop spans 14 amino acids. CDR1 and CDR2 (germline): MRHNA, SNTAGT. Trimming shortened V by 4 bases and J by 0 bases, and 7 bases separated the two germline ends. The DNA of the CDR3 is TGTGCCAGCAGTGCGGAGAGCTCCTACAATGAGCAGTTCTTC. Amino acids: CASSAESSYNEQFF.

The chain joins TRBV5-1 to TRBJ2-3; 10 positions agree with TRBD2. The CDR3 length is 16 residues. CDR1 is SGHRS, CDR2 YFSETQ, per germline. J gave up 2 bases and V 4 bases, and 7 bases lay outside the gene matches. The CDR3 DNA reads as TGCGCCAGCAGCCGAATAGCGGGAGGTGCCACAGATACGCAGTATTTT. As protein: CASSRIAGGATDTQYF.